This TCR beta chain was captured in a study of shared clonotypes between healthy human individuals. Study information: Used for every donor were three CD4 naive, three CD4 memory, two CD8 naive and one CD8 memory plate.

Sorted-subset replicate PCRs used 150 to 200 ng of genomic DNA. This amount corresponded to 30,000 to 35,000 T cell genomes. The repertoire was sequenced with immunoSEQ multiplex PCR; TCRdb's copy has only in-frame clones and lacks some. The sample comprises about 680,000 clones, less than 80% of which are singletons, and around 1.8% rests with the top ten. The germline V and J ends were trimmed by 8 bases and 4 bases, with 14 bases remaining between them. This CDR3 has 14 residues. Germline lookup yields CDR1 SNHLY and CDR2 FYNNEI. The source material was memory CD4+ T cells sorted from blood. The subset denotes: CD45RA-negative fraction. The chain couples TRBV2 to TRBJ1-4; D is unclear. This TCR derives from a woman under 40 in good health. CDR3: CASRRTDFNEKLFF. In DNA, the CDR3 is TGTGCCAGCCGCCGGACGGACTTTAATGAAAAACTGTTTTTT.